This TCR beta chain was sequenced during a study of blood T cell repertoires in COVID-19. Study-wide context: Samples representing acute and convalescent COVID-19 were sourced from the United States, Italy and Spain. T cells, B-cell-depleted T cells, or PBMCs supplied cDNA or gDNA.

This CDR3 region has 12 residues. Germline V lookup: CDR1 MDHEN, CDR2 SYDVKM. V was shortened by 7 bases and J by 7 bases, with 13 bases between the two germline ends. Authors' data handling: Scientists estimated how many nucleated cells there were by amplifying reference gene primers. TCRdb keeps only in-frame clones here, not all; method: immunoSEQ multiplex PCR. V, J and clone size are those of that table, while D and trimming were read from the DNA. The profile shows about 190,000 clones, about four fifths of them singletons. The sequenced material came from peripheral blood. The sequence came from a woman in her 40s with acute or convalescent COVID-19. V gene TRBV28 combines with J gene TRBJ1-2; TRBD1 might be the D (5 bases). The CDR3 DNA reads as TGTGCCAGCAAGATATGGACACTTGGCTACACCTTC. Protein product: CASKIWTLGYTF.